This TCR beta chain was profiled in a study of T cells in Graves' hyperthyroidism and ophthalmopathy (dated by TCRdb to about 2019). Some background on the complete study: Peripheral blood was collected at initial diagnosis, before any treatment. A discovery cohort of about a hundred patients, approximately 45 with Graves' ophthalmopathy and over 55 with stable Graves' hyperthyroidism, was used to find distinguishing TCR V-J signatures. The paper describes TCR Vbeta CDR3 sequencing of 140 or so peripheral blood samples, made up of roughly 40 ophthalmopathy patients, 70 to 80 hyperthyroidism patients and about 17 progressor patients. In addition, the study compared T-cell repertoires in thyroid tissue and in blood from over 5 Graves' hyperthyroidism patients. Following sampling, methimazole starting at 30 mg daily was given to hyperthyroidism patients, and high-dose intravenous methylprednisolone was given to ophthalmopathy patients. Whether ophthalmopathy could be predicted prospectively was tested in an independent validation cohort made up of roughly 19 hyperthyroidism patients plus 17 patients who later progressed to ophthalmopathy. For training and testing, the 110 or so patients in the discovery cohort were randomly divided in a 7:3 ratio.

Moderately to severely active disease, a Clinical Activity Score of at least 3, a NOSPECS grade of at least 4, and a duration under 3 months were present in ophthalmopathy patients. Any patient with an uncontrolled infection, another autoimmune disease, pregnancy or lactation was excluded. Diagnoses relied on clinical symptoms, serum thyroxine and TRAb, thyroid ultrasound and orbital computed tomography. Ficoll-Paque density gradient centrifugation was used to isolate PBMCs from 8 to 10 ml of fresh peripheral blood. Total RNA was extracted with Trizol reagent, and quality was checked on an Agilent 2100 Bioanalyzer. Overall study outcomes, separate from this receptor: In validation, progression to ophthalmopathy was predicted by the model with 70.59% sensitivity and 72% to 85% specificity, a median of approximately 6.5 months before onset. Blood samples also contained most of the expanded thyroid clonotypes (frequency above 0.001), which suggests that blood repertoires may reflect thyroid immune responses. No statistical method was used to fix the sample size in advance, and group allocation was not hidden from the investigators. A 13 V-J signature model separated ophthalmopathy from stable hyperthyroidism, with roughly 88% sensitivity and roughly 81% specificity in cross-validation and 80%/75% in testing.

A note on this clonotype: It lacks a known antigen. Base qualities are not provided; no much larger clone lies one nucleotide away.

V was cut back by 3 bases and J by 1 base, leaving a gap of 12 bases between them. The CDR3 holds 15 amino acids from the cysteine to the phenylalanine. The DNA shown is the 45-base CDR3, in frame from base 1. CDR1 LNHDA and CDR2 SQIVND were looked up in the germline V gene (reference sequence). Amplification of TCR beta CDR3 regions was carried out from RNA transcripts. The TCR CDR3 was subjected to a first round of RT-PCR using the HTBI primer set and the Qiagen OneStep RT-PCR kit. The libraries were constructed in a second round of multiplex PCR and then size-selected and purified. Libraries were sequenced paired-end with 100 bp reads on an Illumina HiSeq2000. The authors processed their data as follows. Raw data were processed with SOAPnuke, discarding reads with adapters, uncalled bases, mean Phred below 15, or no exact constant-primer or identifier match. COPE v1.2.5 was used to merge the high-quality paired reads, and each unique nucleotide sequence was defined as a clonotype. Clonotypes were aligned to IMGT TRBV, TRBD and TRBJ reference segments using MiTCR v1.1. Analysis was restricted to V-J combinations with a frequency above 0.0001, which covered 99.2% of repertoires. A TCS score was defined as the ratio between F50 (clonal expansion) and ExV (chaos), using BLOSUM62-based TCRdist between CDR3 peptides within each V-J. Welch's t-statistics and random forest reduced just over 500 V-J features to 13, which were used in a naive Bayes classifier (R e1071). Through fastp at Q25 and MiXCR, TCRdb rebuilt clones from the public reads, retaining in-frame beta chains. Here each entry gathers all rows of one CDR3 protein and keeps the most common genes and DNA. The V and J calls were determined by TCRdb, not by the authors. The sample table lists approximately 570,000 distinct CDR3 sequences, approximately 20% of them with a count of one. Roughly 47% of the sample is held by the ten biggest clonotypes.

Material for sequencing was blood. Recombination connected TRBV19 to TRBJ2-5; possibly the D gene is TRBD2, per 6 matching bases. The source is a man aged 35 to 55 with Graves' ophthalmopathy. CDR3 sequence: CASSMGGILQETQYF. The DNA sequence is TGTGCCAGTAGTATGGGAGGAATACTCCAAGAGACCCAGTACTTC.